This T cell receptor (beta chain) was obtained from a study of spatial heterogeneity in lung cancer. TCRdb processed the 5' RACE reads anew with MiXCR; each CDR3 protein has one entry. Of about 13,000 distinct CDR3 sequences in the sample, about 3.8% were seen once. Time point described: sample taken at primary tumor resection. The CDR3 runs 14 residues. V trimming: 5 bases; J trimming: 3 bases; junction bases outside the gene matches: 5. The germline CDR1 and CDR2 sequences are MDHEN and SYDVKM. This clonotype has more than one count but fewer than ten. This chain uses TRBV28 with TRBJ2-3; 7 bases agree with TRBD1. Material: PBMCs, obtained at surgery. This receptor was obtained from a male donor with early-stage non-small cell lung cancer. The CDR3 region is CASSQGDRTDTQYF. The CDR3, as DNA: TGTGCCAGCAGTCAAGGGGACAGAACAGATACGCAGTATTTT.